Following are 8 T cell receptor beta chains from one sample sequenced in a study of blood T cell repertoires in COVID-19. Method: immunoSEQ multiplex PCR; TCRdb's copy keeps in-frame clones and lacks some. This sample has approximately 400,000 clones, with more than 65% found just once. Specimen: peripheral blood. The receptors were sampled from a human donor with acute or convalescent COVID-19. The donor label of this sample is uncertain.

V usage is TRBV6-1 and J usage is TRBJ2-1; 13 bases are a match to TRBD2. Trimming removed 2 bases from V and 0 bases from J; junction bases left unmatched: 10. Germline lookup yields CDR1 MNHNS and CDR2 SASEGT. The CDR3 has 20 residues. The CDR3 reads CASSEMPGLAGPNSYNEQFF. In DNA form, the CDR3 reads TGTGCCAGCAGTGAAATGCCGGGACTAGCGGGGCCGAACTCCTACAATGAGCAGTTCTTC.

The chain employs TRBV7-6 and TRBJ1-3; D gene uncertain. The CDR3 is made up of 15 amino acids. CDR1 is SGHVS and CDR2 is FNYEAQ in the germline V gene. The V end lost 5 bases, the J end lost 0 bases, and 11 bases lay between the germline ends. The CDR3 protein is CASSLTENSGNTIYF. CDR3 in DNA: TGTGCCAGCAGCCTCACCGAGAACTCTGGAAACACCATATATTTT.

This chain uses TRBV2 with TRBJ1-6, with D unresolved. The CDR3 sequence is 12 residues long. V lost 4 bases to trimming and J lost 8 bases, with 6 bases between them. Germline values: CDR1 SNHLY, CDR2 FYNNEI. Here the CDR3 DNA reads TGTGCCAGCAGTGTACCGGATTCACCCCTCCACTTT. This encodes CASSVPDSPLHF.

This chain links TRBV18 with TRBJ1-1; TRBD1 matches at 8 bases. V was pared by 2 bases and J by 11 bases, with 4 bases of the junction left unmatched. Germline CDR1 reads KGHSH; CDR2 reads LQKENI. The CDR3 is 12 residues long. The CDR3 nucleotides are TGTGCCAGCTCACCAAGCGACAGGGGTGCTTTCTTT. Protein: CASSPSDRGAFF.

DNA of the CDR3: TGTGCCAGTAATAAGGGTAGGAGCGGCCAAGAGACCCAGTACTTC. Protein: CASNKGRSGQETQYF. The chain has TRBV19 and TRBJ2-5; D might be TRBD2 (5 bases). The length of the CDR3 is 15 residues. CDR1 and CDR2 (germline): LNHDA, SQIVND (reference sequence). Between the trimmed V and J ends, which lost 7 bases and 1 base, there was a span of 16 bases.

The chain is built from TRBV28 and TRBJ2-1, with 8 nucleotides matching TRBD2. J gave up 6 bases and V 3 bases, and 7 bases lay outside the gene matches. Germline V gene data show CDR1 as MDHEN and CDR2 as SYDVKM. The CDR3 has 15 amino acids. The CDR3 region has the DNA TGTGCCAGCAGTTTTGGGTCGGGAGGGCCCAATGAGCAGTTCTTC. It translates to CASSFGSGGPNEQFF.

The V and J genes are TRBV30 and TRBJ1-2; 7 nucleotides align to TRBD1. Germline assignment: CDR1 GTSNPN and CDR2 SVGIG (reference sequence). The ends lost 0 bases at V and 2 bases at J; junction bases unmatched: 6. CDR3 length equals 15 residues. The CDR3 sequence is CAWSVIQGHNYGYTF. The CDR3 DNA reads TGTGCCTGGAGTGTAATACAGGGGCACAACTATGGCTACACCTTC.

The chain is built from TRBV5-1 and TRBJ2-1; TRBD2 is a possible D gene (5 bases). V was cut by 6 bases and J by 7 bases, with 17 bases left in between. Per the germline V gene, CDR1 is SGHRS and CDR2 is YFSETQ. The CDR3 consists of 14 residues. Here the CDR3 reads CASNLLETRNEQFF. The DNA for the CDR3 is TGCGCCAGCAACCTACTAGAGACAAGGAATGAGCAGTTCTTC.